This is a list of T cell receptor beta chains from one sample in a study of T cell repertoires in cytomegalovirus infection. TCRdb reanalysed the reads using MiXCR and keeps one entry per CDR3 protein. The repertoire consists of under 600,000 distinct CDR3 sequences, with approximately 15% occurring once and the leading ten covering approximately 24%. The specimen sequenced was CD8+ T cells from PBMCs. Receptors were obtained from a human donor in good health (CMV status not recorded). Some clones in this sample may be carry-over from other donors' samples. Both conserved end residues are part of each CDR3. The order of the fields is V gene, CDR3 length, D gene, J gene, clone size, CDR3 protein, CDR3 DNA. A D gene is named only where the DNA matches it firmly. Some rows mark clone size as missing; the rest say once, few, many or name a class of expanded clone.

v_gene: TRBV7-9
len: 14
d_gene: .
j_gene: TRBJ1-6
abundance: many
CDR3aa: CASSLVQINSPLHF
CDR3nt: TGTGCCAGCAGCTTAGTACAGATCAATTCACCCCTCCACTTT

v_gene: TRBV6-5
len: 14
d_gene: .
j_gene: TRBJ1-1
abundance: many
CDR3aa: CASSPTGMGTEAFF
CDR3nt: TGTGCCAGCAGTCCCACAGGGATGGGCACTGAAGCTTTCTTT

v_gene: TRBV18
len: 17
d_gene: .
j_gene: TRBJ2-3
abundance: few
CDR3aa: CASSPTEQDLSTDTQYF
CDR3nt: TGTGCCAGCTCTCCCACCGAACAGGACCTCTCCACAGATACGCAGTATTTT

v_gene: TRBV27
len: 12
d_gene: .
j_gene: TRBJ1-5
abundance: many
CDR3aa: CASSLLGQPQHF
CDR3nt: TGTGCCAGCAGCTTGCTGGGACAGCCCCAGCATTTT

v_gene: TRBV4-2
len: 13
d_gene: .
j_gene: TRBJ1-2
abundance: .
CDR3aa: CASSQSETYGYTF
CDR3nt: TGTGCCAGCAGCCAGTCAGAAACCTATGGCTACACCTTC

v_gene: TRBV7-9
len: 12
d_gene: .
j_gene: TRBJ2-1
abundance: many
CDR3aa: CASSLQGNEQFF
CDR3nt: TGTGCCAGCAGCTTACAGGGAAATGAGCAGTTCTTC

v_gene: TRBV10-2
len: 12
d_gene: .
j_gene: TRBJ2-7
abundance: .
CDR3aa: CASSADLYEQYF
CDR3nt: TGCGCCAGCAGTGCCGATCTCTACGAGCAGTACTTC

v_gene: TRBV11-2
len: 13
d_gene: .
j_gene: TRBJ1-3
abundance: few
CDR3aa: CASSPPSGNTIYF
CDR3nt: TGTGCCAGCAGCCCCCCCTCTGGAAACACCATATATTTT

v_gene: TRBV27
len: 16
d_gene: TRBD2
j_gene: TRBJ2-5
abundance: few
CDR3aa: CASSLYIGRGKETQYF
CDR3nt: TGTGCCAGCAGTTTATATATCGGGAGGGGTAAAGAGACCCAGTACTTC

v_gene: TRBV10-3
len: 16
d_gene: TRBD1
j_gene: TRBJ2-2
abundance: many
CDR3aa: CAISVPGQGNTGELFF
CDR3nt: TGTGCCATCAGTGTTCCGGGACAGGGGAACACCGGGGAGCTGTTTTTT

v_gene: TRBV28
len: 17
d_gene: .
j_gene: TRBJ2-3
abundance: many
CDR3aa: CASSLTEGEGCTDTQYF
CDR3nt: TGTGCCAGCAGTTTAACGGAGGGGGAGGGATGCACAGATACGCAGTATTTT

v_gene: TRBV12-3/TRBV12-4
len: 18
d_gene: TRBD2
j_gene: TRBJ2-6
abundance: .
CDR3aa: CASSLEIAGTSGANVLTF
CDR3nt: TGTGCCAGCAGTTTAGAGATAGCGGGGACCTCTGGGGCCAACGTCCTGACTTTC

v_gene: TRBV25-1
len: 18
d_gene: .
j_gene: TRBJ1-2
abundance: .
CDR3aa: CASSEFGGWTDKNYGYTF
CDR3nt: TGTGCCAGCAGTGAATTCGGTGGGTGGACAGATAAGAACTATGGCTACACCTTC

v_gene: TRBV28
len: 12
d_gene: .
j_gene: TRBJ1-1
abundance: few
CDR3aa: CASSPSRREAFF
CDR3nt: TGTGCCAGCAGTCCGTCACGGCGAGAAGCTTTCTTT

v_gene: TRBV25-1
len: 14
d_gene: .
j_gene: TRBJ2-7
abundance: .
CDR3aa: CASSGTDRSYEQYF
CDR3nt: TGTGCAAGCAGTGGGACCGATAGATCCTACGAGCAGTACTTC

v_gene: TRBV4-1
len: 17
d_gene: TRBD2
j_gene: TRBJ2-5
abundance: .
CDR3aa: CASSQDPPAGGKETQYF
CDR3nt: TGCGCCAGCAGCCAAGATCCCCCCGCGGGAGGGAAAGAGACCCAGTACTTC

v_gene: TRBV20-1
len: 15
d_gene: .
j_gene: TRBJ2-2
abundance: .
CDR3aa: CSAPPVGSNTGELFF
CDR3nt: TGCAGTGCCCCCCCTGTGGGGTCGAACACCGGGGAGCTGTTTTTT